This T cell receptor (beta chain) emerged from a study of cytomegalovirus exposure and HLA in healthy donors. Study findings and constraints: TCR beta chains numbering more than 150 were designated cytomegalovirus-associated. Most TCR sequences were seen very rarely across donors, but some public TCRs occurred in many.

The PCR made use of 60 Vbeta and 13 Jbeta primers. TCRdb keeps only in-frame clones here, not all; method: immunoSEQ multiplex PCR. The table lists 30,000 to 45,000 clones, 86% of them singletons. Points on this clone: Antigen specificity is unknown.

Trimming removed 0 bases at V and 0 bases at J, with 14 bases between. The CDR3 length is 17 residues. The germline V gene has CDR1 SGHNT and CDR2 YYREEE (reference sequence). The receptor was isolated from a woman aged 40 to 50 in good health and CMV-seropositive. The sequencing input was PBMCs. The genes are TRBV5-4 and TRBJ2-3, with TRBD2 as a possible D gene (7 bases). CDR3 residues: CASSLEGGDPSTDTQYF. For the CDR3, the DNA is TGTGCCAGCAGCTTGGAGGGGGGGGACCCTAGCACAGATACGCAGTATTTT.